A selection of T cell receptor beta chains follows, all from one sample in a study of shared clonotypes between healthy human individuals. Method: immunoSEQ multiplex PCR; TCRdb's copy keeps in-frame clones and lacks some. The sample includes 2 million to 2.5 million clones, roughly 91% of them seen just once. Sequenced material: naive CD8+ T cells from PBMCs. Receptors originate from a man in his late teens or twenties in good health. Some clones in this sample may be carry-over from other donors' samples. Each CDR3 is given with its conserved first and last residue. Each record gives: D gene, V gene, J gene, clone size, CDR3 protein, CDR3 DNA. D genes are given only for firm matches. For some rows the clone size is stated as once, few or many, or as a class when expanded; others skip it.

TRBD2	TRBV7-9	TRBJ2-5	.	CASSPGSGLAGQETQYF	TGTGCCAGCAGCCCCGGGTCGGGTCTAGCGGGGCAAGAGACCCAGTACTTC
.	TRBV7-9	TRBJ2-5	.	CASSLDWTQTYKETQYF	TGTGCCAGCAGCTTAGACTGGACCCAGACGTATAAAGAGACCCAGTACTTC
.	TRBV11-2	TRBJ2-5	.	CASSPMGWGYQETQYF	TGTGCCAGCAGCCCTATGGGGTGGGGGTACCAAGAGACCCAGTACTTC
.	TRBV18	TRBJ2-2	once	CASSPDRSFTGELFF	TGTGCCAGCTCACCCGACAGGAGTTTCACCGGGGAGCTGTTTTTT
TRBD1	TRBV7-9	TRBJ2-3	once	CASRRTGTGSTDTQYF	TGTGCCAGCAGGCGGACCGGGACAGGGAGCACAGATACGCAGTATTTT
TRBD1	TRBV6-6	TRBJ1-4	.	CASSPDRDLLEKLFF	TGTGCCAGCAGCCCCGACAGGGATCTTCTTGAAAAACTGTTTTTT
.	TRBV28	TRBJ2-5	.	CASSFPTHNAPGETQYF	TGTGCCAGCAGTTTCCCCACCCACAACGCCCCGGGGGAGACCCAGTACTTC
.	TRBV19	TRBJ2-1	once	CASSWRYNEQFF	TGTGCCAGTAGTTGGAGATACAATGAGCAGTTCTTC
.	TRBV28	TRBJ1-5	.	CASSLGSLQPQHF	TGTGCCAGCAGTTTGGGCAGCCTACAGCCCCAGCATTTT
.	TRBV4-1	TRBJ1-1	.	CASLGGYMNTEAFF	TGCGCCAGCCTAGGAGGGTATATGAACACTGAAGCTTTCTTT
.	TRBV9	TRBJ2-4	.	CASSVDGRAKNIQYF	TGTGCCAGCAGCGTAGACGGTAGAGCCAAAAACATTCAGTACTTC
.	TRBV2	TRBJ2-3	.	CASSPYKTDTQYF	TGTGCCAGCAGTCCCTATAAAACAGATACGCAGTATTTT
.	TRBV28	TRBJ2-7	.	CASSPFEMYEQYF	TGTGCCAGCAGTCCCTTCGAGATGTACGAGCAGTACTTC
.	TRBV30	TRBJ1-2	.	CAWALGGWGSYGYTF	TGTGCCTGGGCCCTCGGGGGATGGGGGAGCTATGGCTACACCTTC
.	TRBV5-6	TRBJ2-1	.	CASSSGYTTNEQFF	TGTGCCAGCAGCTCGGGCTATACGACTAATGAGCAGTTCTTC
TRBD2	TRBV11-3	TRBJ2-3	once	CASSLDGLAGGHGDTQYF	TGTGCCAGCAGCTTAGATGGACTAGCGGGAGGCCACGGGGATACGCAGTATTTT
TRBD2	TRBV9	TRBJ2-1	.	CASSTEWEGVGQFF	TGTGCCAGCAGTACCGAGTGGGAGGGAGTAGGGCAGTTCTTC
TRBD1	TRBV5-4	TRBJ2-1	.	CASSSWTGPYNEQFF	TGTGCCAGCAGCTCTTGGACAGGGCCCTACAATGAGCAGTTCTTC
.	TRBV9	TRBJ1-2	.	CASSVAQSYGYTF	TGTGCCAGCAGCGTAGCACAGTCCTATGGCTACACCTTC
TRBD2	TRBV13	TRBJ2-1	.	CASSSITSGMLVEQFF	TGTGCCAGCAGCTCTATCACTAGCGGGATGTTGGTTGAGCAGTTCTTC
.	TRBV27	TRBJ2-7	.	CASSLGGAGSEQYF	TGTGCCAGCAGTTTAGGGGGGGCTGGGTCCGAGCAGTACTTC
TRBD2	TRBV7-8	TRBJ2-1	.	CASASGSNEQFF	TGTGCCAGCGCGAGCGGGAGCAATGAGCAGTTCTTC